Below, one T cell receptor beta chain is given with its context. Its antigen is unidentified. The split of CD4+ cells yielded CD45RA+ naive and CD45RA-negative memory subsets. The CDR3 sequence is 13 residues long. Trimming removed 0 bases at V and 7 bases at J, with 10 bases between. Looked up from germline, CDR1 is LGHNA and CDR2 is YNFKEQ. Sequenced by immunoSEQ multiplex PCR; TCRdb stores in-frame clones only, minus some. The sample lists some 2,500,000 clones, about 90% seen once, with about 0.36% in the top ten. These data belong to a study of shared clonotypes between healthy human individuals. Findings of the study overall: When compared with the clonotypes that were shared by all four sorted-subset donors, the non-shared clonotypes turned out to have lower generation probabilities.

Sample: naive CD4+ T cells from PBMCs. Subset meaning: CD45RA+ positively selected. J is TRBJ2-7 and V is TRBV4-2; D is possibly TRBD2 (6 bases). The TCR was taken from a man aged 18 to 30 in good health. Some clones in this sample may be carry-over from other donors' samples. CDR3 DNA: TGTGCCAGCAGCCAAGACGGGGGACGGGAGCAGTACTTC. It encodes CASSQDGGREQYF.